Described below is a single TCR beta chain sequence and its context. This specimen comes from a study of T cells expressing NK-cell markers. Each CDR3 protein gets one entry in TCRdb, which reprocessed the 5' RACE reads and gives no DNA. The sample data list a few hundred thousand distinct CDR3 sequences. This CDR3 region has 16 residues. The germline V gene has CDR1 SEHNR and CDR2 FQNEAQ (reference sequence). V is TRBV7-9 and J is TRBJ1-1. The TCR was taken from a man aged 18-70 years in good health. The sample taken for sequencing was blood T cells: a sorted CD56 or NKG2C T cell subset, CD4+ or CD8+ T cells, or bulk PBMC T cells (not recorded which). CDR3 in amino acids: CASSSPMTNLNTEAFF.